This TCR beta chain was documented in a study of identical twins (dated by TCRdb to about 2016). The study in broad terms: TCR alpha and beta repertoires from monozygotic twins, unrelated adults of various ages and cord blood were deep-sequenced to test whether fetal clonotypes persist. To rule out contamination, the twin experiments were replicated at different times with different library preparation protocols. General study outcomes and caveats: Conclusions relied on cross-sectional statistical analysis, since the same donors could not be followed over many years. Invariant T cells such as MAIT and iNKT could partly confound zero-insertion analyses, although diverse VJ usage argued against such confounding for most clonotypes. In monozygotic twins, recombination models systematically underestimated out-of-frame TCR alpha sharing, but the models matched the sharing seen between unrelated individuals. In beta out-of-frame sequences, excess twin sharing was weaker, because having fewer shared sequences lowered the signal-to-noise ratio. Fewer insertions were carried by abundant cord blood beta clonotypes, a similar but weaker trend appeared in young adult naive repertoires, and no such trend appeared in memory repertoires. Out-of-frame TCR alpha sequences shared between twins showed an excess of low generation-probability sequences compared with coincidental sharing between unrelated individuals.

Library construction relied on 5' RACE. The run used an Illumina HiSeq 2000. A universal primer binding site was introduced by template switching, and a unique molecular identifier was present in the final cDNA, enabling accurate counting of TCR cDNA molecules. Specific primers in the conserved constant-segment region were used to synthesize first-strand cDNA for TCR alpha and beta chains. To control for contamination, every cDNA library carried two barcodes: a SMART-Mk sample barcode plus Illumina barcodes. Two successive PCR steps introduced TruSeq adapter sequences along with Illumina sample barcodes. The Illumina HiSeq platform was used with custom primers to sequence TCR alpha and beta cDNA libraries. In the authors' own workflow: MiGEC processed the raw reads to extract unique molecular identifiers, while MiXCR was used to determine the CDR3 positions. For each individual, recombination models were inferred using an EM algorithm with the repgenHMM and IGoR tools. Shared clonotypes were analyzed with the tcR package in R, and sharing was normalized by the product of cloneset sizes. To study raw recombination free of thymic and clonal selection effects, out-of-frame nonproductive sequences were analyzed. The raw public data were reprocessed by TCRdb itself: fastp quality trimming at Q25, MiXCR clonotype calling, in-frame beta chains only. Each entry merges the rows of one CDR3 protein and shows their most common DNA and genes. The V and J calls, along with clone size, are taken from TCRdb and not from the paper's own processing. The sample yields about 690,000 distinct CDR3 sequences; approximately 6% were counted once. The biggest ten clones account for 1.5% to 2% of the sample.

CDR1 and CDR2 are read off the germline V gene as LGHNA and YSLEER. A distance of 12 bases separates the germline ends of V and J, which lose 4 bases and 6 bases respectively. Measured from the cysteine to the phenylalanine, the CDR3 is 13 residues long. Here the CDR3 DNA is all that survives: 39 bases in frame from base 1. All donors were healthy Caucasians. Three unrelated non-twin adults were also sequenced: a male aged 18 to 30, a male aged 50 to 60 and a female aged 50 to 60. Using Miltenyi CD45RO+ enrichment and human naive T-cell isolation kits, memory (CD45RO+) and naive T cells were isolated from PBMC. This clonotype showed up many times. This clone's antigen is unknown. Per-base quality was not reported, and no clone a single base away is much larger than it.

The clonotype was recovered from a man aged 18 to 29 in good health. Here the chain combines TRBV4-3 and TRBJ2-5, with the D call perhaps TRBD1 or TRBD2, as 5 bases match in each case. Sequencing was done on a sample of naive T cells sorted from blood. The cell subset or site label here, explained by the study, means: cells isolated with a human naive T-cell isolation kit. The nucleotides read TGCGCCAGCAGCCCAAGTTTGGGACAGACCCAGTACTTC. This sequence encodes CASSPSLGQTQYF.